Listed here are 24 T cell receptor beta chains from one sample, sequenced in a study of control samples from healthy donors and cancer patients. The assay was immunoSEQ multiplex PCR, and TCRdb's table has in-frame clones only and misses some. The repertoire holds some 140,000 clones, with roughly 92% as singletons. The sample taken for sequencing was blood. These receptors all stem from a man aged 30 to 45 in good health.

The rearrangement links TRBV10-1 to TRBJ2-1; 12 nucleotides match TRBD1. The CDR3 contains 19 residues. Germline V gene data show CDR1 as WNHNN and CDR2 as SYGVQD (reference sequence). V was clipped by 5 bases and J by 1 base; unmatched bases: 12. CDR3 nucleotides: TGCGCCAGCAGTATAATCCCGGGACAGGGGGCATTTTCCTACAATGAGCAGTTCTTC. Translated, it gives CASSIIPGQGAFSYNEQFF.

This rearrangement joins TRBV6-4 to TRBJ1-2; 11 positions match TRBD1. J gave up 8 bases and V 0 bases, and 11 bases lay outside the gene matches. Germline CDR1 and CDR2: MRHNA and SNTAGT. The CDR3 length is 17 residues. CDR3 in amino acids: CASSDSAGQGVSGGYTF. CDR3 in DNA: TGTGCCAGCAGTGACTCGGCGGGACAGGGGGTATCAGGAGGCTACACCTTC.

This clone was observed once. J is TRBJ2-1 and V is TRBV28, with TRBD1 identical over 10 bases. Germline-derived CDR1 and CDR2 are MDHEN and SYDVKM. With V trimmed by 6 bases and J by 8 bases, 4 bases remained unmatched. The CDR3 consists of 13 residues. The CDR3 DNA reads TGTGCCAGCAGGGGACAGGGGCGGCATGAGCAGTTCTTC. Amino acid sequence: CASRGQGRHEQFF.

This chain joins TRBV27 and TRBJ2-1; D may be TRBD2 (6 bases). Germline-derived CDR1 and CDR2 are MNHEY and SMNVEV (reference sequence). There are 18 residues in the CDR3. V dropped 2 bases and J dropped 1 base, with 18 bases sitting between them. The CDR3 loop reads CASSLNTEAGRSYNEQFF. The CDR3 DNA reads TGTGCCAGCAGTTTAAACACGGAGGCGGGACGGTCCTACAATGAGCAGTTCTTC.

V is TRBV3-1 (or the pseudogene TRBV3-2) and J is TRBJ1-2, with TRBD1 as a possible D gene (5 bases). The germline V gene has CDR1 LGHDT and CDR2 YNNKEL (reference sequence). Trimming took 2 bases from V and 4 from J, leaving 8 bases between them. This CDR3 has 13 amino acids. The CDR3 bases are TGTGCCAGCAGCCAATCCAGGGCCTATGGCTACACCTTC. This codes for CASSQSRAYGYTF.

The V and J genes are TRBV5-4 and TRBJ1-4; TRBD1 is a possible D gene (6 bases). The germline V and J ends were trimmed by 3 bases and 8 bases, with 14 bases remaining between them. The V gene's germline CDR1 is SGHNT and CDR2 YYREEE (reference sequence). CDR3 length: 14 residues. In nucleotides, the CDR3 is TGTGCCAGCAGCTCAAAACAGGGAACCGAAAAACTGTTTTTT. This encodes CASSSKQGTEKLFF.

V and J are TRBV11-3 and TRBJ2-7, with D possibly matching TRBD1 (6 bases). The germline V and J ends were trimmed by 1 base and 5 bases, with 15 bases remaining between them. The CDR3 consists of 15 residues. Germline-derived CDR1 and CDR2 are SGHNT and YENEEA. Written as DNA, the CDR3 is TGTGCCAGCAGCTTAGGGGACACCCTCCGGGACGAGCAGTACTTC. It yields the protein CASSLGDTLRDEQYF.

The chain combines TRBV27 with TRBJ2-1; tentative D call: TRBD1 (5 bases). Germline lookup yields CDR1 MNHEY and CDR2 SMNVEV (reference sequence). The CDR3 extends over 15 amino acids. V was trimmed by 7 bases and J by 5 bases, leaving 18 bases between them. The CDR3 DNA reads TGTGCCAGCAATGGGGCGCCAGGGATAAACAATGAGCAGTTCTTC. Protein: CASNGAPGINNEQFF.

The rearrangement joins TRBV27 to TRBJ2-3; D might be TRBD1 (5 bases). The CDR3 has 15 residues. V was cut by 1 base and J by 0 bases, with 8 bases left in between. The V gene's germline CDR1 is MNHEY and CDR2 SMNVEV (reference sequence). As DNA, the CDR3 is TGTGCCAGCAGTTTATGGCAGGGAAGCACAGATACGCAGTATTTT. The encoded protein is CASSLWQGSTDTQYF.

This CDR3 reads CASSIYRGIANEKLFF. CDR3 DNA sequence: TGTGCCAGTAGTATTTACAGGGGTATTGCTAATGAAAAACTGTTTTTT. The chain carries TRBV19 and TRBJ1-4; 7 bases are shared with TRBD1. V lost 3 bases and J lost 3; bases outside the gene matches: 7. This CDR3 is built from 16 residues. Looked up from germline, CDR1 is LNHDA and CDR2 is SQIVND (reference sequence).

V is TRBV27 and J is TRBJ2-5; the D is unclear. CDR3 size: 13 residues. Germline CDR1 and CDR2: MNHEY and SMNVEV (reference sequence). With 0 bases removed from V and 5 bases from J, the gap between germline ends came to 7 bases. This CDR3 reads CASSLSIGETQYF. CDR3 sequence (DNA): TGTGCCAGCAGTTTATCTATAGGCGAGACCCAGTACTTC.

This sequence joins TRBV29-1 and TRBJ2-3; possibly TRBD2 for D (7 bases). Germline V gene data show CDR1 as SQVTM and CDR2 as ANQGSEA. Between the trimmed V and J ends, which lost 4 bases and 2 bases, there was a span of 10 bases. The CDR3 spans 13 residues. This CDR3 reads CSVVGGLTDTQYF. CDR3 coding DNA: TGCAGCGTTGTGGGGGGGCTCACAGATACGCAGTATTTT.

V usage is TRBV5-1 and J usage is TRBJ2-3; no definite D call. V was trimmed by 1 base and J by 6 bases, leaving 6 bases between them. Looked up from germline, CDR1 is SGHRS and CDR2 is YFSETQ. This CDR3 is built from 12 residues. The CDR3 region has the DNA TGCGCCAGCAGCTTGAAGTTTGATACGCAGTATTTT. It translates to CASSLKFDTQYF.

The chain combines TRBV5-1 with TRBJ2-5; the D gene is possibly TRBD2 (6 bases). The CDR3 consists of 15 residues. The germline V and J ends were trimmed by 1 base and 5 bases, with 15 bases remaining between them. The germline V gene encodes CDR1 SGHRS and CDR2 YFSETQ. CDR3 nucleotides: TGCGCCAGCAGCTTGCAAGTCCGGAGGGGTGAGACCCAGTACTTC. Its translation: CASSLQVRRGETQYF.

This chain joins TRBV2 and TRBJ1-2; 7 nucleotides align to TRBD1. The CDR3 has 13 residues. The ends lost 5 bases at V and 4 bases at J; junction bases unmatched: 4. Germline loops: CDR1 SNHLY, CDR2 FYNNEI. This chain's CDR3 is CASSRQGPYGYTF. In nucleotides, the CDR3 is TGTGCCAGCAGTCGACAGGGCCCCTATGGCTACACCTTC.

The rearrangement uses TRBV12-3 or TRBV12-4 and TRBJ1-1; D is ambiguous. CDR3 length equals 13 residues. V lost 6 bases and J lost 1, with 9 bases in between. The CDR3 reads CASRDTANTEAFF. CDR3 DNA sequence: TGTGCCAGCAGGGATACAGCGAACACTGAAGCTTTCTTT.

The CDR3 loop is CASRRVGETQYF. The CDR3 DNA sequence: TGTGCCAGCCGGCGGGTTGGGGAGACCCAGTACTTC. The chain carries TRBV13 and TRBJ2-5, with D perhaps matching TRBD2 (5 bases). This CDR3 has 12 residues. Germline V gives CDR1 PRHDT, CDR2 FYEKMQ (reference sequence). V lost 8 bases to trimming and J lost 5 bases, with 12 bases between them.

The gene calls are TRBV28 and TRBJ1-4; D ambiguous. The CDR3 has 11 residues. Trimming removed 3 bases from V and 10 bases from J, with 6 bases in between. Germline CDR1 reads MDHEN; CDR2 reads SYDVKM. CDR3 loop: CASSFKGKLFF. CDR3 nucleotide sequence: TGTGCCAGCAGTTTTAAGGGAAAACTGTTTTTT.

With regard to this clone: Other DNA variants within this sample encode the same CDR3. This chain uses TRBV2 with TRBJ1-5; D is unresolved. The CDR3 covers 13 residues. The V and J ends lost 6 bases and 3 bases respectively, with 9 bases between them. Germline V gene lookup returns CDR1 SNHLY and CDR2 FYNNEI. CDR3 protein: CASSGGPNQPQHF. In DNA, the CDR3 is TGTGCCAGCAGCGGAGGTCCCAATCAGCCCCAGCATTTT.

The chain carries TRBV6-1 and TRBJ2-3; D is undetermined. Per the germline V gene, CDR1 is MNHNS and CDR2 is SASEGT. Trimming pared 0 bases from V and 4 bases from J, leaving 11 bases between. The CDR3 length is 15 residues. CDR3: CASSEAGGPPDTQYF. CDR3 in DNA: TGTGCCAGCAGTGAAGCGGGTGGGCCTCCAGATACGCAGTATTTT.

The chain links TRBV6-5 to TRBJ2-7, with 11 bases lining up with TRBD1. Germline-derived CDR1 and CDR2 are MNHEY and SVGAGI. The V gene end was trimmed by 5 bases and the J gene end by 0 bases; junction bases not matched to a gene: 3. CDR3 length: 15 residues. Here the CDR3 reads CASSRTGGSSYEQYF. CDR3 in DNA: TGTGCCAGCAGTAGGACAGGGGGCAGCTCCTACGAGCAGTACTTC.

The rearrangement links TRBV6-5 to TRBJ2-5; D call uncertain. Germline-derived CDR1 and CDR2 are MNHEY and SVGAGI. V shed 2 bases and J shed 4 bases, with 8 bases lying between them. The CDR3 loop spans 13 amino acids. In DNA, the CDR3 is TGTGCCAGCAGTTACGGGGTGGGAGAGACCCAGTACTTC. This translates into CASSYGVGETQYF.

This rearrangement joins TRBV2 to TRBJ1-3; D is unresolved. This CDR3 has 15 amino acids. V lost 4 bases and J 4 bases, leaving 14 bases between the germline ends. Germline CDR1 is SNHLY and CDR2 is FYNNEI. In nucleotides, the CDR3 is TGTGCCAGCAGTGGAGAAAGGGCTATAGGAAACACCATATATTTT. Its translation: CASSGERAIGNTIYF.

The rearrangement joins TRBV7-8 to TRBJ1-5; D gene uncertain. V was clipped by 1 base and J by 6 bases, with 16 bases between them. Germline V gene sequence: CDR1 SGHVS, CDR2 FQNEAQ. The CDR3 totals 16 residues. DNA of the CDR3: TGTGCCAGCAGCTTAGGCCCAAAGGGCTCAGGTCAGCCCCAGCATTTT. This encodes CASSLGPKGSGQPQHF.